Each of the 10 T cell receptor beta chains below was sequenced from the same sample in a study of response to subunit inactivated influenza vaccine. TCRdb re-analysed the RT-PCR reads in MiXCR, keeping a single row per CDR3 protein. The sample gives 700,000 to 800,000 distinct CDR3 sequences, under 20% of which show up once; about a tenth is in the top ten. The material was PBMCs from blood, obtained 5 to 6 days after vaccination. Receptors originate from a man aged 50-60 years who received an inactivated influenza vaccine.

This clonotype has just a few counts. This chain links TRBV29-1 with TRBJ1-1, with D perhaps TRBD1 (5 bases). V was pared by 5 bases and J by 3 bases, with 31 bases between. This CDR3 is 19 amino acids long. Germline loops: CDR1 SQVTM, CDR2 ANQGSEA. CDR3 protein: CSVYPNLRGWGGGHTEAFF. The CDR3 nucleotides read TGCAGCGTTTACCCAAACCTAAGGGGATGGGGAGGAGGCCACACTGAAGCTTTCTTT.

J is TRBJ1-1 and V is TRBV7-9, with 7 positions matching TRBD1. The CDR3 covers 14 residues. Germline V gives CDR1 SEHNR, CDR2 FQNEAQ (reference sequence). With V trimmed by 4 bases and J by 3 bases, 5 bases remained unmatched. The CDR3 spells CASSSNRGYTEAFF. The CDR3 DNA is TGTGCCAGCAGCTCTAACAGGGGATACACTGAAGCTTTCTTT.

This rearrangement joins TRBV7-2 to TRBJ2-5; D perhaps matches TRBD2 (5 bases). Trimming pared 3 bases from V and 4 bases from J, leaving 15 bases between. The CDR3 extends over 15 amino acids. Germline V gene sequence: CDR1 SGHTA, CDR2 FQGNSA. CDR3 protein: CASSFLTGLGETQYF. CDR3 nucleotide sequence: TGTGCCAGCAGCTTCTTGACGGGATTGGGAGAGACCCAGTACTTC. The variable domain in full, completed from reference TRBV7-2 and TRBJ2-5, reads GAGVSQSPSNKVTEKGKDVELRCDPISGHTALYWYRQSLGQGLEFLIYFQGNSAPDKSGLPSDRFSAERTGGSVSTLTIQRTQQEDSAVYLCASSFLTGLGETQYFGPGTRLLVL.

This chain joins TRBV5-1 and TRBJ2-1, with TRBD2 matching over 11 bases. The CDR3 is 20 amino acids. The germline V gene encodes CDR1 SGHRS and CDR2 YFSETQ. The V and J ends lost 0 bases and 6 bases, in that order; junction bases with no gene match: 17. CDR3 nucleotides: TGCGCCAGCAGCTTGGATCGGATCGCGGCTAGCGGGAGGACTTTCAATGAGCAGTTCTTC. Protein product: CASSLDRIAASGRTFNEQFF.

This chain joins TRBV5-6 and TRBJ2-1; D remains unclear. Germline-derived CDR1 and CDR2 are SGHDT and YYEEEE. With 0 bases removed from V and 8 bases from J, the gap between germline ends came to 18 bases. The CDR3 loop spans 16 amino acids. The CDR3 nucleotides are TGTGCCAGCAGCTTGGGCGCAGTGGTAAAGAAGGATGAGCAGTTCTTC. Amino acids: CASSLGAVVKKDEQFF.

The chain couples TRBV3-1 to TRBJ2-2; D unresolved. The CDR3 has 11 residues. Germline-derived CDR1 and CDR2 are LGHDT and YNNKEL (reference sequence). The V gene lost 8 bases and the J gene lost 8 bases, with 9 bases spanning the gap. Here the CDR3 reads CASHSVGELFF. The CDR3 DNA is TGTGCCAGCCATTCGGTAGGGGAGCTGTTTTTT.

This clonotype showed up just a few times. This chain uses TRBV20-1 with TRBJ2-4, with D possibly matching TRBD2 (6 bases). The CDR3 runs 16 residues. Per germline, CDR1 DFQATT and CDR2 SNEGSKA (reference sequence). Between the trimmed V and J ends, which lost 3 bases and 6 bases, there was a span of 21 bases. The CDR3 loop is CSARHRTMGSPNIQYF. CDR3 nucleotide sequence: TGCAGTGCTAGGCATAGGACTATGGGGTCCCCAAACATTCAGTACTTC.

This clonotype was detected only a few times. The V gene is TRBV24-1, the J gene TRBJ2-1, with TRBD1 matching 8 bases. V lost 9 bases and J lost 8; bases outside the gene matches: 8. The CDR3 is 13 residues long. Per the germline V gene, CDR1 is KGHDR and CDR2 is SFDVKD. As DNA, the CDR3 is TGTGCCACCTCCGGACAGGGCGTTCATGAGCAGTTCTTC. This translates into CATSGQGVHEQFF.

This sequence joins TRBV12-3 or TRBV12-4 and TRBJ2-7, with 10 bases matching TRBD1. V was pared by 8 bases and J by 6 bases, with 10 bases of the junction left unmatched. The CDR3 runs 14 residues. CDR3 region: CASRTSGTGVEQYF. The DNA for the CDR3 is TGTGCCAGCCGCACCTCCGGGACAGGGGTCGAGCAGTACTTC.

This clonotype has a count of ten or more. This sequence joins TRBV11-1 and TRBJ2-1, with D maybe TRBD2 (6 bases). Trimming took 5 bases from V and 2 from J, leaving 16 bases between them. Germline assignment: CDR1 SGHAT and CDR2 FQDESV (reference sequence). This CDR3 spans 16 amino acids. The CDR3 bases are TGTGCCAGCAGCCCTAATATGTGGACTACCTACAATGAGCAGTTCTTC. Its translation is CASSPNMWTTYNEQFF.